Listed below are T cell receptor beta chains from one sample, sequenced in a study of T cell repertoires in cytomegalovirus infection. TCRdb re-analysed the reads in MiXCR, keeping a single row per CDR3 protein. The repertoire includes about 300,000 distinct CDR3 sequences, around 10% of them detected once, and approximately 2.4% sits in the top ten. Sequencing used PBMCs. These receptors all come from a human donor in good health (CMV status not recorded). Some clones in this sample may be carry-over from other donors' samples. CDR3s include the opening cysteine and the closing phenylalanine or tryptophan. The D gene is left open where the match is weak. Some rows mark clone size as missing; the rest say once, few, many or name a class of expanded clone.

v_call: TRBV6-1; clone_size: many; j_call: TRBJ2-1; d_call: .; cdr3_aa: CASSQKLEQFF; cdr3_nt: TGTGCCAGCAGTCAAAAGTTGGAGCAGTTCTTC
v_call: TRBV20-1; clone_size: many; j_call: TRBJ2-3; d_call: .; cdr3_aa: CSARNWRQRADTQYF; cdr3_nt: TGCAGTGCTAGAAATTGGCGTCAGCGGGCAGATACGCAGTATTTT
v_call: TRBV28; clone_size: many; j_call: TRBJ2-5; d_call: .; cdr3_aa: CASSLSSFISGTQYF; cdr3_nt: TGTGCCAGCAGTTTATCTTCTTTTATCAGTGGGACCCAGTACTTC
v_call: TRBV5-6; clone_size: many; j_call: TRBJ1-6; d_call: .; cdr3_aa: CATKASGSHYNSPLHF; cdr3_nt: TGTGCCACCAAGGCTTCAGGAAGTCACTATAATTCACCCCTCCACTTT
v_call: TRBV2; clone_size: many; j_call: TRBJ2-5; d_call: .; cdr3_aa: CASSDGTQYF; cdr3_nt: TGTGCCAGCAGTGATGGGACCCAGTACTTC
v_call: TRBV2; clone_size: many; j_call: TRBJ1-6; d_call: .; cdr3_aa: CASSGQTRNSPLHF; cdr3_nt: TGTGCCAGCAGTGGTCAGACCAGAAATTCACCCCTCCACTTT
v_call: TRBV7-6; clone_size: many; j_call: TRBJ1-5; d_call: .; cdr3_aa: CASSSTGGQPQHF; cdr3_nt: TGTGCCAGCAGCTCCACTGGGGGCCAGCCCCAGCATTTT
v_call: TRBV27; clone_size: many; j_call: TRBJ1-5; d_call: .; cdr3_aa: CASSDGPFNQPQHF; cdr3_nt: TGTGCCAGCAGTGACGGACCCTTTAATCAGCCCCAGCATTTT
v_call: TRBV28; clone_size: few; j_call: TRBJ1-3; d_call: .; cdr3_aa: CASGRALGNTIYF; cdr3_nt: TGTGCCAGCGGAAGGGCGCTTGGAAACACCATATATTTT
v_call: TRBV25-1; clone_size: many; j_call: TRBJ2-6; d_call: .; cdr3_aa: CASSETSSVSGANVLTF; cdr3_nt: TGTGCCAGCAGTGAAACGAGTTCGGTCTCTGGGGCCAACGTCCTGACTTTC
v_call: TRBV29-1; clone_size: .; j_call: TRBJ1-5; d_call: .; cdr3_aa: CSVEVAGNQPQHF; cdr3_nt: TGCAGCGTTGAAGTGGCAGGGAATCAGCCCCAGCATTTT
v_call: TRBV7-6; clone_size: many; j_call: TRBJ2-7; d_call: .; cdr3_aa: CASISPGEQYF; cdr3_nt: TGTGCCAGCATCTCTCCGGGCGAGCAGTACTTC
v_call: TRBV7-9; clone_size: many; j_call: TRBJ2-7; d_call: .; cdr3_aa: CASSYRERYEQYF; cdr3_nt: TGTGCCAGCAGTTACAGGGAACGGTACGAGCAGTACTTC
v_call: TRBV7-2; clone_size: many; j_call: TRBJ2-1; d_call: .; cdr3_aa: CASGVERRSEQFF; cdr3_nt: TGTGCCAGTGGGGTGGAGCGCCGGAGTGAGCAGTTCTTC
v_call: TRBV19; clone_size: .; j_call: TRBJ1-2; d_call: .; cdr3_aa: CASSDDSILMHGYTF; cdr3_nt: TGTGCCAGTAGCGACGACAGTATCTTGATGCATGGCTACACCTTC
v_call: TRBV7-2; clone_size: many; j_call: TRBJ2-3; d_call: TRBD2; cdr3_aa: CASSLGGGPLDTQYF; cdr3_nt: TGTGCCAGCAGCTTAGGCGGGGGTCCCTTGGATACGCAGTATTTT
v_call: TRBV20-1; clone_size: many; j_call: TRBJ1-1; d_call: TRBD1; cdr3_aa: CSVNRDSPMNTEAFF; cdr3_nt: TGCAGTGTCAACCGGGACAGTCCCATGAACACTGAAGCTTTCTTT
v_call: TRBV29-1; clone_size: many; j_call: TRBJ2-4; d_call: .; cdr3_aa: CSRDLAKNIQYF; cdr3_nt: TGCAGCCGGGACTTAGCCAAAAACATTCAGTACTTC
v_call: TRBV7-2; clone_size: many; j_call: TRBJ1-3; d_call: .; cdr3_aa: CASSWNRVPGGNTIYF; cdr3_nt: TGTGCCAGCAGCTGGAACAGGGTCCCCGGCGGAAACACCATATATTTT
v_call: TRBV5-1; clone_size: many; j_call: TRBJ2-1; d_call: .; cdr3_aa: CASSLATGIRNEQFF; cdr3_nt: TGCGCCAGCAGCTTGGCAACAGGTATTCGGAATGAGCAGTTCTTC
v_call: TRBV12-3/TRBV12-4; clone_size: many; j_call: TRBJ1-6; d_call: TRBD1; cdr3_aa: CASRDRDRGISYNSPLHF; cdr3_nt: TGTGCCAGCAGGGACCGGGACAGGGGGATCTCCTATAATTCACCCCTCCACTTT
v_call: TRBV6-5; clone_size: few; j_call: TRBJ2-1; d_call: .; cdr3_aa: CASSYSGGSSYNEQFF; cdr3_nt: TGTGCCAGCAGTTACAGTGGGGGGAGCTCCTACAATGAGCAGTTCTTC
v_call: TRBV7-9; clone_size: many; j_call: TRBJ1-1; d_call: .; cdr3_aa: CASSLGQLGNTEAFF; cdr3_nt: TGTGCCAGCAGCTTAGGACAGTTGGGAAACACTGAAGCTTTCTTT
v_call: TRBV7-2; clone_size: many; j_call: TRBJ1-2; d_call: TRBD1; cdr3_aa: CASSLIRDRALHGYTF; cdr3_nt: TGTGCCAGCAGCTTAATCCGGGACAGGGCCCTCCATGGCTACACCTTC
v_call: TRBV12-3/TRBV12-4; clone_size: .; j_call: TRBJ1-5; d_call: TRBD1; cdr3_aa: CASSRDRGGPPQHF; cdr3_nt: TGTGCCAGCAGTAGGGACAGGGGCGGTCCGCCCCAGCATTTT
v_call: TRBV20-1; clone_size: .; j_call: TRBJ2-3; d_call: .; cdr3_aa: CSAGVQTRQTDTQYF; cdr3_nt: TGCAGTGCTGGTGTACAGACCCGCCAAACAGATACGCAGTATTTT
v_call: TRBV2; clone_size: many; j_call: TRBJ2-1; d_call: TRBD2; cdr3_aa: CASSTSGGAREQFF; cdr3_nt: TGTGCCAGTTCGACTAGCGGGGGGGCCAGAGAGCAGTTCTTC
v_call: TRBV20-1; clone_size: many; j_call: TRBJ1-6; d_call: TRBD1; cdr3_aa: CSARIPGQENSPLHF; cdr3_nt: TGCAGTGCTAGGATCCCGGGACAGGAGAATTCACCCCTCCACTTT
v_call: TRBV2; clone_size: many; j_call: TRBJ2-5; d_call: TRBD2; cdr3_aa: CASSELALAVETQYF; cdr3_nt: TGTGCCAGCAGTGAACTAGCACTAGCGGTAGAGACCCAGTACTTC
v_call: TRBV5-1; clone_size: few; j_call: TRBJ2-7; d_call: .; cdr3_aa: CASSPYGRGRSYEQYF; cdr3_nt: TGCGCCAGCAGCCCCTATGGGCGGGGGCGCTCCTACGAGCAGTACTTC
v_call: TRBV6-5; clone_size: many; j_call: TRBJ2-3; d_call: .; cdr3_aa: CASSYSGTTDTQYF; cdr3_nt: TGTGCCAGCAGTTACTCCGGGACCACAGATACGCAGTATTTT
v_call: TRBV25-1; clone_size: many; j_call: TRBJ2-5; d_call: TRBD2; cdr3_aa: CASSDWTSGVQETQYF; cdr3_nt: TGTGCCAGCAGTGACTGGACTAGCGGAGTCCAAGAGACCCAGTACTTC
v_call: TRBV3-1; clone_size: few; j_call: TRBJ2-3; d_call: .; cdr3_aa: CASSRSDRDTQYF; cdr3_nt: TGTGCCAGCAGCCGAAGTGATCGAGATACGCAGTATTTT
v_call: TRBV4-3; clone_size: many; j_call: TRBJ1-5; d_call: TRBD1; cdr3_aa: CASSQETGSNQPQHF; cdr3_nt: TGCGCCAGCAGCCAGGAGACAGGGAGCAATCAGCCCCAGCATTTT
v_call: TRBV3-1; clone_size: .; j_call: TRBJ1-3; d_call: TRBD1; cdr3_aa: CASSQRTGRSGNTIYF; cdr3_nt: TGTGCCAGCAGCCAACGGACAGGGAGGTCTGGAAACACCATATATTTT
v_call: TRBV7-9; clone_size: .; j_call: TRBJ1-2; d_call: .; cdr3_aa: CASSGRVLYGYTF; cdr3_nt: TGTGCCAGCAGCGGCAGGGTCCTCTATGGCTACACCTTC
v_call: TRBV12-3/TRBV12-4; clone_size: .; j_call: TRBJ2-2; d_call: TRBD1; cdr3_aa: CASSYGQGSNTGELFF; cdr3_nt: TGTGCCAGCAGTTACGGACAGGGGAGTAACACCGGGGAGCTGTTTTTT
v_call: TRBV20-1; clone_size: few; j_call: TRBJ2-5; d_call: .; cdr3_aa: CSATRGETQYF; cdr3_nt: TGCAGTGCCACAAGGGGGGAGACCCAGTACTTC